Each of the 32 T cell receptor beta chains below was sequenced from the same sample in a study of blood T cell repertoires in COVID-19. TCRdb's copy holds only in-frame clones and misses some; the assay was immunoSEQ multiplex PCR. The data show roughly 150,000 clones, with more than 75% seen just once and 10% held by the top ten. Sequencing was carried out using peripheral blood. The receptor source for this set is a woman in her seventies with COVID-19, enrolled during active disease.

J is TRBJ1-5 and V is TRBV19; possibly TRBD1 for D (5 bases). The CDR3 is 14 amino acids. V gave up 6 bases and J gave up 5 bases, with 14 bases separating them. The germline V gene encodes CDR1 LNHDA and CDR2 SQIVND (reference sequence). CDR3 nucleotides: TGTGCCAGTAGCCAACAGGCTCTCGATCAGCCCCAGCATTTT. Translating it yields CASSQQALDQPQHF.

The chain combines TRBV4-2 with TRBJ1-3; a possible D gene is TRBD1 (6 bases). Germline V gene sequence: CDR1 LGHNA, CDR2 YNFKEQ. The CDR3 sequence is 19 residues long. Trimming shortened V by 4 bases and J by 0 bases, and 22 bases separated the two germline ends. DNA for the CDR3: TGTGCCAGCAGCCTGACCCCGGGGGGCCCGTGGGGCTCTGGAAACACCATATATTTT. Protein: CASSLTPGGPWGSGNTIYF.

The CDR3 spells CASSAGQGTDTQYF. Written as DNA, the CDR3 is TGCGCCAGCAGCGCCGGACAGGGGACAGATACGCAGTATTTT. This rearrangement joins TRBV5-1 to TRBJ2-3; TRBD1 matches 9 bases. The CDR3 length is 14 residues. After removal of 4 bases from V and 3 bases from J, the junction contained 3 bases not matched to a gene. The V gene's germline CDR1 is SGHRS and CDR2 YFSETQ. Filled out from reference TRBV5-1 and TRBJ2-3, the complete variable domain reads KAGVTQTPRYLIKTRGQQVTLSCSPISGHRSVSWYQQTPGQGLQFLFEYFSETQRNKGNFPGRFSGRQFSNSRSEMNVSTLELGDSALYLCASSAGQGTDTQYFGPGTRLTVL.

V usage is TRBV5-4 and J usage is TRBJ1-4; TRBD1 is a possible D gene (6 bases). The CDR3 length is 14 residues. Germline CDR1 is SGHNT and CDR2 is YYREEE (reference sequence). Trimming removed 1 base from V and 2 bases from J, with 6 bases in between. CDR3 sequence (DNA): TGTGCCAGCAGCTTGCAGGGGACTAATGAAAAACTGTTTTTT. The encoded protein is CASSLQGTNEKLFF.

In regard to this clone: The junction does not match germline at one end; this may be a read error. The chain is built from TRBV12-3 or TRBV12-4 and TRBJ1-1; D is undetermined. This CDR3 is built from 11 residues. The CDR3 loop reads CASDKPPDAFF. CDR3 DNA: TGTGCCTCCGACAAGCCGCCTGACGCTTTCTTT.

The count of this clone is one. CDR3 sequence: CASSGTASTYEQYF. Written as DNA, the CDR3 is TGTGCCAGCTCGGGGACAGCGTCCACCTACGAGCAGTACTTC. V gene TRBV18 combines with J gene TRBJ2-7; the match to TRBD1 covers 7 bases. Trimming took 6 bases from V and 2 from J; bases not matched to a gene: 7. The CDR3 spans 14 residues. Germline values: CDR1 KGHSH, CDR2 LQKENI.

The CDR3 loop reads CASSLGTRPSTDTQYF. The CDR3 DNA reads TGTGCCAGCAGCTTAGGGACTCGCCCTAGCACAGATACGCAGTATTTT. The chain couples TRBV7-3 to TRBJ2-3, with D tentatively TRBD2 (6 bases). CDR3 length: 16 amino acids. Germline V CDR1 and CDR2: SGHTA, FQGTGA. V lost 2 bases to trimming and J lost 0 bases, with 12 bases between them.

The chain couples TRBV5-1 to TRBJ2-1, with no clear D. The V gene lost 6 bases and the J gene lost 5 bases, with 12 bases spanning the gap. Germline V CDR1 and CDR2: SGHRS, YFSETQ. CDR3 length: 13 amino acids. The CDR3 protein is CASTPVLDNEQFF. DNA for the CDR3: TGCGCCAGCACCCCTGTACTTGACAATGAGCAGTTCTTC.

The rearrangement links TRBV28 to TRBJ2-3, with 12 bases identical to TRBD1. The CDR3 is 16 amino acids. Germline loops: CDR1 MDHEN, CDR2 SYDVKM. V was pared by 3 bases and J by 7 bases, with 8 bases of the junction left unmatched. The CDR3 DNA follows: TGTGCCAGCAGTTTTCCCGGGACAGGGGGCAAGCATACGCAGTATTTT. The encoded protein is CASSFPGTGGKHTQYF.

This clone occurred once. The chain has TRBV14 and TRBJ1-1; TRBD1 matches 11 bases. In germline, CDR1 is SGHDN, CDR2 FVKESK. The CDR3 has 17 amino acids. Trimming removed 0 bases from V and 4 bases from J; junction bases left unmatched: 7. CDR3 bases: TGTGCCAGCAGCCAAGATTTGTTTGGGACAGGGGGCACTGAAGCTTTCTTT. Protein product: CASSQDLFGTGGTEAFF. Drawing the rest from reference TRBV14 and TRBJ1-1, the complete variable domain is EAGVTQFPSHSVIEKGQTVTLRCDPISGHDNLYWYRRVMGKEIKFLLHFVKESKQDESGMPNNRFLAERTGGTYSTLKVQPAELEDSGVYFCASSQDLFGTGGTEAFFGQGTRLTVV.

The J gene is TRBJ2-6, the V gene TRBV5-1; a possible D gene is TRBD2 (6 bases). The CDR3 has 14 amino acids. Germline-derived CDR1 and CDR2 are SGHRS and YFSETQ. V was shortened by 4 bases and J by 1 base, with 6 bases between the two germline ends. DNA of the CDR3: TGCGCCAGCAGCGCGGGATCTGGGGCCAACGTCCTGACTTTC. Encoded protein: CASSAGSGANVLTF.

The CDR3 nucleotides are TGTGCCAGCAGTGACTCGAGTACTGAAGCTTTCTTT. Translation: CASSDSSTEAFF. The V call is TRBV6-4, the J call TRBJ1-1; D remains ambiguous. V was pared by 0 bases and J by 5 bases, with 4 bases between. The CDR3 is made up of 12 amino acids. Per the germline V gene, CDR1 is MRHNA and CDR2 is SNTAGT.

The chain links TRBV3-1 (or the pseudogene TRBV3-2) to TRBJ1-1; D perhaps matches TRBD1 (6 bases). V was cut by 4 bases and J by 2 bases, with 14 bases left in between. The CDR3 contains 15 residues. Germline V gene data show CDR1 as LGHDT and CDR2 as YNNKEL (reference sequence). CDR3 amino acids: CASSPPWTVNTEAFF. As DNA, the CDR3 is TGTGCCAGCAGCCCCCCCTGGACAGTAAACACTGAAGCTTTCTTT.

This clone was recorded only once. The chain links TRBV15 to TRBJ1-1; maybe TRBD1 (5 bases). The CDR3 is 14 residues long. Germline CDR1 and CDR2: LNHNV and YYDKDF (reference sequence). Trimming shortened V by 0 bases and J by 7 bases, and 12 bases separated the two germline ends. The CDR3 nucleotides are TGTGCCACCAGCAGAGATCGGGGGTTTGGTGAAGCTTTCTTT. This gives the protein CATSRDRGFGEAFF.

The chain has TRBV15 and TRBJ2-2, with a weak D call TRBD2 (5 bases). Trimming took 0 bases from V and 3 from J, leaving 8 bases between them. Per germline, CDR1 LNHNV and CDR2 YYDKDF (reference sequence). CDR3 length equals 15 residues. The CDR3 reads CATSRDRRDTGELFF. CDR3 DNA: TGTGCCACCAGCAGAGATCGGCGGGACACCGGGGAGCTGTTTTTT.

This chain joins TRBV2 and TRBJ1-3; 7 nucleotides agree with TRBD1. V was pared by 4 bases and J by 4 bases, with 4 bases of the junction left unmatched. CDR3 length: 14 residues. The V gene's germline CDR1 is SNHLY and CDR2 FYNNEI. The CDR3 DNA sequence: TGTGCCAGCAGTGTCGCGACAGGGGGAAACACCATATATTTT. Its translation: CASSVATGGNTIYF.

The chain employs TRBV19 and TRBJ2-7, with a possible D match to TRBD2 (6 bases). Germline V gives CDR1 LNHDA, CDR2 SQIVND (reference sequence). With 1 base removed from V and 6 bases from J, the gap between germline ends came to 13 bases. The CDR3 is made up of 14 amino acids. In DNA, the CDR3 is TGTGCCAGTAGTATAGGAGGAGGGAGCGGCGAGCAGTACTTC. This translates into CASSIGGGSGEQYF. Full variable domain (rest looked up from reference TRBV19 and TRBJ2-7): DGGITQSPKYLFRKEGQNVTLSCEQNLNHDAMYWYRQDPGQGLRLIYYSQIVNDFQKGDIAEGYSVSREKKESFPLTVTSAQKNPTAFYLCASSIGGGSGEQYFGPGTRLTVT.

CDR3 residues: CASSLEHRRSGNTIYF. CDR3 bases: TGTGCCAGCAGCTTAGAACACAGGCGCTCTGGAAACACCATATATTTT. This chain connects TRBV7-7 to TRBJ1-3; tentatively, D is TRBD1 (5 bases). The V end lost 1 base, the J end lost 0 bases, and 10 bases lay between the germline ends. This CDR3 region has 16 residues. CDR1 SSHAT and CDR2 FNYEAQ come from the germline V gene (reference sequence). The whole variable domain, remainder taken from reference TRBV7-7 and TRBJ1-3, is GAGVSQSPRYKVTKRGQDVTLRCDPISSHATLYWYQQALGQGPEFLTYFNYEAQPDKSGLPSDRFSAERPEGSISTLTIQRTEQRDSAMYRCASSLEHRRSGNTIYFGEGSWLTVV.

This sequence joins TRBV5-4 and TRBJ2-7; a weak D match, TRBD2 (7 bases). This CDR3 is 15 amino acids long. V gave up 3 bases and J gave up 7 bases, with 20 bases separating them. Germline loops: CDR1 SGHNT, CDR2 YYREEE (reference sequence). The CDR3 protein is CASSSKGEGFREQYF. Here the CDR3 DNA reads TGTGCCAGCAGCTCCAAGGGGGAGGGATTCAGGGAGCAGTACTTC.

This chain's CDR3 is CASSQGDRAQGTQYF. In nucleotides, the CDR3 is TGTGCCAGCAGCCAAGGGGACAGGGCTCAGGGTACGCAGTATTTT. The rearrangement joins TRBV3-1 (or the pseudogene TRBV3-2) to TRBJ2-3; 9 bases align to TRBD1. Germline CDR1 reads LGHDT; CDR2 reads YNNKEL (reference sequence). Trimming removed 1 base from V and 8 bases from J; junction bases left unmatched: 7. The CDR3 is 15 residues long.

This chain uses TRBV2 with TRBJ1-1; maybe TRBD1 (5 bases). CDR3 size: 15 residues. Germline values: CDR1 SNHLY, CDR2 FYNNEI. V lost 10 bases and J 9 bases, leaving 27 bases between the germline ends. The CDR3 here is CATRGQPGMGGQAFF. In DNA, the CDR3 is TGTGCCACCCGAGGCCAACCAGGGATGGGGGGACAAGCTTTCTTT.

The CDR3 DNA reads as TGCAGTGCTAGTGGTACAGGGTTTTGGCAGCCCCAGCATTTT. This encodes CSASGTGFWQPQHF. This chain links TRBV20-1 with TRBJ1-5; D is possibly TRBD1 (6 bases). V was pared by 3 bases and J by 7 bases, with 16 bases between. This CDR3 has 14 residues. Germline assignment: CDR1 DFQATT and CDR2 SNEGSKA (reference sequence).

This clone occurred a few times. The J gene is TRBJ1-2, the V gene TRBV10-3, with D unresolved. The CDR3 loop spans 12 amino acids. CDR1 and CDR2 (germline): ENHRY, SYGVKD. Trimming removed 0 bases from V and 4 bases from J, with 3 bases in between. This CDR3 is CAISESAYGYTF. The CDR3 DNA reads TGTGCCATCAGTGAGTCGGCCTATGGCTACACCTTC.

The chain employs TRBV5-1 and TRBJ2-1; TRBD1 agrees at 7 bases. The CDR3 is made up of 15 amino acids. V trimming: 0 bases; J trimming: 3 bases; junction bases outside the gene matches: 3. From germline, CDR1 is SGHRS and CDR2 YFSETQ. The CDR3 DNA reads TGCGCCAGCAGCTTGGCAGGGGGTGGCTACAATGAGCAGTTCTTC. Translated, it gives CASSLAGGGYNEQFF.

CDR3 in DNA: TGTGCCAGCATGTTCTCAACAGGAAATGAAAAACTGTTTTTT. Protein product: CASMFSTGNEKLFF. V gene TRBV2 combines with J gene TRBJ1-4; weak D call: TRBD1 (5 bases). V dropped 7 bases and J dropped 5 bases, with 14 bases sitting between them. Looked up from germline, CDR1 is SNHLY and CDR2 is FYNNEI. This CDR3 contains 14 residues.

This chain joins TRBV2 and TRBJ2-1; D is possibly TRBD1 (5 bases). V dropped 5 bases and J dropped 6 bases, with 11 bases sitting between them. The germline V gene encodes CDR1 SNHLY and CDR2 FYNNEI. This CDR3 is built from 13 residues. CDR3 DNA sequence: TGTGCCAGCAGTAGAGACAGACTCAATGAGCAGTTCTTC. Residues: CASSRDRLNEQFF.

The CDR3 DNA reads as TGCAGCGTTGATTCTGTCAGGGGGCTCACTGAAGCTTTCTTT. It codes for CSVDSVRGLTEAFF. The chain employs TRBV29-1 and TRBJ1-1; 8 positions agree with TRBD1. Germline-derived CDR1 and CDR2 are SQVTM and ANQGSEA. The length of the CDR3 is 14 residues. V lost 3 bases to trimming and J lost 4 bases; unmatched junction nucleotides: 7.

The chain combines TRBV29-1 with TRBJ2-1, with D possibly TRBD1 on 6 matching bases. This CDR3 is built from 11 residues. Per germline, CDR1 SQVTM and CDR2 ANQGSEA. V gave up 6 bases and J gave up 7 bases, with 10 bases separating them. The chain's CDR3 is CSVGRGNEQFF. DNA of the CDR3: TGCAGCGTCGGCAGGGGTAATGAGCAGTTCTTC.

The chain combines TRBV11-2 with TRBJ1-2; weak D call: TRBD1 (5 bases). V gave up 5 bases and J gave up 4 bases, with 17 bases separating them. Germline V gene data show CDR1 as SGHAT and CDR2 as FQNNGV. There are 15 residues in the CDR3. In DNA, the CDR3 is TGTGCCAGCAGCGCAACCGGGGGGTTGAGCTATGGCTACACCTTC. Amino acid sequence: CASSATGGLSYGYTF.

The chain recombines TRBV13 with TRBJ1-1, with D possibly TRBD1 on 5 matching bases. Trimming stripped 8 bases from V and 3 bases from J, with 25 bases between. In germline, CDR1 is PRHDT, CDR2 FYEKMQ (reference sequence). This CDR3 has 17 residues. CDR3 in amino acids: CASSSERGRADYTEAFF. DNA of the CDR3: TGTGCCAGCTCTTCAGAAAGGGGCCGGGCTGATTACACTGAAGCTTTCTTT.

The chain carries TRBV21-1 and TRBJ2-3; the D segment call TRBD1 is taken from the table without a DNA check. TRBV21-1 has pseudogene status. This CDR3 contains 16 residues. CDR3 in DNA: TGTGCCAGCAGCTGGGACAGGGGATGGGTCACAGATACGCAGTATTTT. Translation gives CASSWDRGWVTDTQYF.

The DNA for the CDR3 is TGTGCCCAAAGCGGCTCCATTCGGGGTGAAGCTTTCTTT. Translated: CAQSGSIRGEAFF. V usage is TRBV30 and J usage is TRBJ1-1; D not certain. The length of the CDR3 is 13 residues. The germline CDR1 and CDR2 sequences are GTSNPN and SVGIG (reference sequence). V shed 8 bases and J shed 7 bases, with 20 bases lying between them.